This TCR beta chain was documented in a study of blood T cells in healthy people across ages. Findings of the study overall: A greater number of naive CD4+ cells and higher diversity distinguished long-lived donors from aged donors. The recorded TCR beta diversity per million T cells decreased in a roughly linear manner with age. Unknown CMV status may confound age-related changes in expanded clones.

CDR1 is SGHNT, CDR2 YYREEE, per germline (reference sequence). V dropped 1 base and J dropped 2; count of bases not matched to a gene: 8. CDR3 length: 17 residues. Donation came from healthy Caucasian individuals in Russia who were aged about 6 to 95. Worth noting for this clonotype: Antigen unknown.

The authors ran a second PCR of roughly 6 to 12 cycles using a sample-barcoded 5' primer and a J-beta primer mix. MiXCR was run by TCRdb on the 5' RACE reads, yielding one entry per CDR3 protein. The sample includes approximately 1,100,000 distinct CDR3 sequences, less than 50% of them seen just once. The chain uses TRBV5-4 and TRBJ2-3, with 9 nucleotides matching TRBD2. The clonotype was recovered from a woman aged 55-70 years in good health. The specimen sequenced was blood. Written as DNA, the CDR3 is TGTGCCAGCAGCTTGCTTTCTAGCGGGACTTACACAGATACGCAGTATTTT. This encodes CASSLLSSGTYTDTQYF.